Given below is one TCR beta chain in context. Original processing methods: Scientists estimated how many nucleated cells there were by amplifying reference gene primers. The data were produced by immunoSEQ multiplex PCR, yet TCRdb's version contains in-frame clones alone and is incomplete. The V and J calls and the clone size are those of that table, but D and trimming were determined from the DNA. This sample has 250,000 to 400,000 clones; less than 85% occur once, and the top ten carry 1.5% to 2%. The sample originates from a study of blood T cell repertoires in COVID-19. Participants were aged about 18 to 95 years, lived in about 26 US areas, and enrolled virtually. In the 2 weeks before study entry, exposed participants met a COVID-19 case, which was PCR-confirmed or clinician-diagnosed. The V segment lost 1 base and the J segment 6 bases; nucleotides outside the gene matches: 5. The CDR3 length is 14 residues. Per the germline V gene, CDR1 is KGHSY and CDR2 is FQNENV.

The specimen sequenced was PBMCs or T cells enriched from blood (not recorded which). The rearrangement joins TRBV16 to TRBJ1-2, with 7 bases lining up with TRBD1. The receptor was derived from a woman in her twenties or thirties who had been exposed to COVID-19. CDR3 residues: CASSQFDRANGYTF. CDR3 bases: TGTGCCAGCAGCCAATTCGACAGGGCCAATGGCTACACCTTC.